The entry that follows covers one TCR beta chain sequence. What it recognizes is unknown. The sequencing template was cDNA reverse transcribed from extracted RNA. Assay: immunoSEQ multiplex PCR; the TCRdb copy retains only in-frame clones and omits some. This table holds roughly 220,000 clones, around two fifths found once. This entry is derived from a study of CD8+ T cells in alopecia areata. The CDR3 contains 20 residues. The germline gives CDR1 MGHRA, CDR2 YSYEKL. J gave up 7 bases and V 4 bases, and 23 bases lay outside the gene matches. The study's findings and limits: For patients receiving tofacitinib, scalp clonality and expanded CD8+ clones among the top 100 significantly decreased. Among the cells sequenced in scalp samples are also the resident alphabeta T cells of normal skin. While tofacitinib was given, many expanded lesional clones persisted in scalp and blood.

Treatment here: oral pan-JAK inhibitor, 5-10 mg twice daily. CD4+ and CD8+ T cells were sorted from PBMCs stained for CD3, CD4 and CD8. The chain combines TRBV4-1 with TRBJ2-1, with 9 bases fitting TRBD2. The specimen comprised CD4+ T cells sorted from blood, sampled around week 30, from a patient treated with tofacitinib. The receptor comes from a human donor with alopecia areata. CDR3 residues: CASSRPGLRVLAGTGNEQFF. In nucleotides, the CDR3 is TGCGCCAGCAGCCGTCCGGGACTTAGGGTGCTAGCGGGGACGGGTAATGAGCAGTTCTTC.